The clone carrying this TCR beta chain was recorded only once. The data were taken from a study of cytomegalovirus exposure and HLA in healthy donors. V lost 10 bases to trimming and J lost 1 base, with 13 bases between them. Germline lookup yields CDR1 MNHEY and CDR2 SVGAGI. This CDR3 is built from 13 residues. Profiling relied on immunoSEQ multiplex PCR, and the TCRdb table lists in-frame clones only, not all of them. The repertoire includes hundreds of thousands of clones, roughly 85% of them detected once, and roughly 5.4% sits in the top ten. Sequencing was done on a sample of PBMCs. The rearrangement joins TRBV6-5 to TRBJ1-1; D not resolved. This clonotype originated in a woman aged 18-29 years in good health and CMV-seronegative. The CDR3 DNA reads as TGTGCCACCTTTCGGCCGGAGAACACTGAAGCTTTCTTT. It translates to CATFRPENTEAFF.